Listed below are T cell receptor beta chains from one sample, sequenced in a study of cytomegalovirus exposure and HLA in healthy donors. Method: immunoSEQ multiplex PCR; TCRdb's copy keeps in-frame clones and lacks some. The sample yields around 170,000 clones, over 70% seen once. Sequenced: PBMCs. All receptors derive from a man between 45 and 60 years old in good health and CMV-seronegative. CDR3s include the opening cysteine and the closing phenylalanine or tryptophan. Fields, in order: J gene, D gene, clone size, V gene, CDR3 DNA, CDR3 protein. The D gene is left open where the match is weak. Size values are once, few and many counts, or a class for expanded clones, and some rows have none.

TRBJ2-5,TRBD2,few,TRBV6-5,TGTGCCAGCGGCGCTAGCGGGGGACACCAAGAGACCCAGTACTTC,CASGASGGHQETQYF
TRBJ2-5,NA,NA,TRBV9,TGTGCCAGCAGCGTCGATACGGGTGTGGAGACCCAGTACTTC,CASSVDTGVETQYF
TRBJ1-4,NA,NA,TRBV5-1,TGCGCCAGCAGCTTGACAGGATCCGGGGAAAAACTGTTTTTT,CASSLTGSGEKLFF
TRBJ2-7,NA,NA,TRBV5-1,TGCGCCAGCAAGGACAGCCCTCGGTACGAGCAGTACTTC,CASKDSPRYEQYF
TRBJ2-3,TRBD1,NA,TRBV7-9,TGTGCCAGCACCGGACAGGGGTCCACAGATACGCAGTATTTT,CASTGQGSTDTQYF
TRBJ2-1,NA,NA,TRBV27,TGTGCCAGCAGTCCCACGGGGGAGCAGTTCTTC,CASSPTGEQFF
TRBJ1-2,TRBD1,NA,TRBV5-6,TGTGCCAGCAGCTGGTACGGACAGGGGGGCGGCTACACCTTC,CASSWYGQGGGYTF
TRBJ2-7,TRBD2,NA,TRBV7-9,TGTGCCAGCAGTCCCGGGACTAGCGACTACGAGCAGTACTTC,CASSPGTSDYEQYF
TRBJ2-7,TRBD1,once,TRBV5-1,TGCGCCAGCAGCCGACAGGGCCCCTCTGGGCAGTACTTC,CASSRQGPSGQYF
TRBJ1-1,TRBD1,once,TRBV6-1,TGTGCCAGCACAAGACAGGGTGAGATGAACACTGAAGCTTTCTTT,CASTRQGEMNTEAFF
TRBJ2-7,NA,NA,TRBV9,TGTGCCAGCAGCGTAGTCCAGGGGGGATCCTACGAGCAGTACTTC,CASSVVQGGSYEQYF
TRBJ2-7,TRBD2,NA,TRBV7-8,TGTGCCAGCAGCTTAGCGAACAGCGGGGGGATGGTTTACGAGCAGTACTTC,CASSLANSGGMVYEQYF
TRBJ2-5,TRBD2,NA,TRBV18,TGTGCCAGCTCAGCGGTAGCGGGGGGGCCTCAGACCCAGTACTTC,CASSAVAGGPQTQYF
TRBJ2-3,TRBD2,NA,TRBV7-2,TGTGCCAGCAGCACCCCTAGCGGGGGAGCTTGGCAGTATTTT,CASSTPSGGAWQYF
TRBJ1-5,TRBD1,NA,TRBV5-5,TGTGCCAGCAGCCTCCCTTCTCCGGGACAGGGGAATCAGCCCCAGCATTTT,CASSLPSPGQGNQPQHF
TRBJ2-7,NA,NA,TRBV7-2,TGTGCCAGCAGCGCATTCGCGGAAGGCTACGAGCAGTACTTC,CASSAFAEGYEQYF
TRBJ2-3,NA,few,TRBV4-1,TGCGCCAGCAGCCAAGATCAAAACCATGACAGGATTTTTGCGGATACGCAGTATTTT,CASSQDQNHDRIFADTQYF
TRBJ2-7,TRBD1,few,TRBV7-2,TGTGCCAGCAGCTTAGCCTTTGGGACAGGGAAATCCTACGAGCAGTACTTC,CASSLAFGTGKSYEQYF
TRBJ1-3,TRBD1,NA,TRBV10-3,TGTGCCATCGGGGACAGGGAAGACACCATATATTTT,CAIGDREDTIYF
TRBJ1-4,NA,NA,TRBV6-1,TGTGCCAGCAGTGAACGGACACTGAATGAAAAACTGTTTTTT,CASSERTLNEKLFF
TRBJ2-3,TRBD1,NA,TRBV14,TGTGCCAGCAGCCCGCTTCGACAGGGTGGGACAGATACGCAGTATTTT,CASSPLRQGGTDTQYF
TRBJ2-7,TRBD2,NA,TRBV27,TGTGCCAGCAGTCATAGCGGGGGGGCCTACGAGCAGTACTTC,CASSHSGGAYEQYF
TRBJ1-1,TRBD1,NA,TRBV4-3,TGCGCCAGCGCGGACAGGTCGAACACTGAAGCTTTCTTT,CASADRSNTEAFF
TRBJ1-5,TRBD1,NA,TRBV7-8,TGTGCCAGCAGCTTGGGAGGACAGGGGGTCGGGCAGCCCCAGCATTTT,CASSLGGQGVGQPQHF
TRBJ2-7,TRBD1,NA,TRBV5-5,TGTGCCAGCAGCTCTACAGGGGGCCCGACCTACGAGCAGTACTTC,CASSSTGGPTYEQYF
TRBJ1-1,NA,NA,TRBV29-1,TGCAGCGTCCAGACACCTAACACTGAAGCTTTCTTT,CSVQTPNTEAFF
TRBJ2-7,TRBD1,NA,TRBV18,TGTGCCAGCTCAGCGGACAGGGGGATAAACGAGCAGTACTTC,CASSADRGINEQYF
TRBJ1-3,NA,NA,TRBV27,TGTGCCAGCAGTTTAGAAGGGGCCGTTGGAAACACCATATATTTT,CASSLEGAVGNTIYF
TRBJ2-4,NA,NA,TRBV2,TGTGCCAGCAGTGAAGGGCGCGACAGTACCGTGGGAAACATTCAGTACTTC,CASSEGRDSTVGNIQYF
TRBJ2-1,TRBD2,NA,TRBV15,TGTGCCACCAGCGTGACTAGCGTTGAGCAGTTCTTC,CATSVTSVEQFF
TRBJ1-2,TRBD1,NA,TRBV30,TGTGCCTGGAGTGTAGGGACAGCTGGCTACACCTTC,CAWSVGTAGYTF
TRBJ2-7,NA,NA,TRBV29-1,TGCAGCGTTATGGCGGGCACCTACGAGCAGTACTTC,CSVMAGTYEQYF
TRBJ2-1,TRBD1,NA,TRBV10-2,TGCGCCAGCAGGGGACAGGGGGGGAACAATGAGCAGTTCTTC,CASRGQGGNNEQFF
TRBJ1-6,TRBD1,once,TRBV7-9,TGTTCCAGCAGCCCAAGAGGACAGGGTTATTCACCCCTCCACTTT,CSSSPRGQGYSPLHF
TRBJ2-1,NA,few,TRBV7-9,TGTTCCAGCAGCTTAGGGTCGGGGATCCTTACCAATGAGCAGTTCTTC,CSSSLGSGILTNEQFF
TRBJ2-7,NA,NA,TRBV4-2,TGTGCCAGCAGCCAAGGGAGAATGGCCCCTCGGTACTTC,CASSQGRMAPRYF
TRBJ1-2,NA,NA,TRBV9,TGTGCCAGCAGCACAGAGGGCTATGGCTACACCTTC,CASSTEGYGYTF
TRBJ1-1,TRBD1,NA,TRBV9,TGTGCCAGCAGTGAAGGTCACCCCGGACAGGTGAACACTGAAGCTTTCTTT,CASSEGHPGQVNTEAFF
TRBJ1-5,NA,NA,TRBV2,TGTGCCAGCAGTGAAGACCGGAATCAGCCCCAGCATTTT,CASSEDRNQPQHF
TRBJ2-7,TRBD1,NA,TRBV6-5,TGTGCCAGCAGTCACCCCGGGACAGGAACCTACGAGCAGTACTTC,CASSHPGTGTYEQYF
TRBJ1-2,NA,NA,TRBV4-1,TGCGCCAGCAGCCAAGATCCCGGAGTCACATATGGCTACACCTTC,CASSQDPGVTYGYTF
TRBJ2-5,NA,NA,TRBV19,TGTGCCAGTAGTATTGAGTGGCGGAGGAAGGGGACCCAGTACTTC,CASSIEWRRKGTQYF
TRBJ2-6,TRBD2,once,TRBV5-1,TGCGCCAGCAGCTTCGGGAGGTTAGGCTCTGGGGCCAACGTCCTGACTTTC,CASSFGRLGSGANVLTF
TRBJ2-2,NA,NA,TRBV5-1,TGCGCCAGCAGCTTGATATTTGGGTCAGGGGCGAACACCGGGGAGCTGTTTTTT,CASSLIFGSGANTGELFF
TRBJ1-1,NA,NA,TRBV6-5,TGTGCCAGCAGTTATGGGCTATTTTTAACACCGCCGCAAGCTTTCTTT,CASSYGLFLTPPQAFF
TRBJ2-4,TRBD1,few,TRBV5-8,TGTGCCAGCAGCCCCCGGGACAGGGATGCCAAAAACATTCAGTACTTC,CASSPRDRDAKNIQYF
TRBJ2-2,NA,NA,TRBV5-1,TGCGCCAGCAGCTCCCCGACCGGGGAGCTGTTTTTT,CASSSPTGELFF
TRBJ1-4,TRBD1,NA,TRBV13,TGTGCCAGCAGCTCGAACAGGGGTTCCGAAAAACTGTTTTTT,CASSSNRGSEKLFF
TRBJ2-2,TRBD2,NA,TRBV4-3,TGCGCCATCGCGATAGCGGGCACCGGGGAGCTGTTTTTT,CAIAIAGTGELFF
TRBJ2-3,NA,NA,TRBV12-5,TGTGCTAGTGGTTTAACTCCGACAGGCGCAACAGATACGCAGTATTTT,CASGLTPTGATDTQYF